The 8 T cell receptor beta chains given below trace back to one sample, sequenced in a study of blood T cell repertoires in COVID-19. Clones were read by immunoSEQ multiplex PCR, and TCRdb kept only the in-frame ones, dropping some. The sample includes 270,000 or so clones, about 90% of them seen just once. Sequenced sample: PBMCs or T cells enriched from blood (not recorded which). The receptors were sampled from a woman aged 25 to 39 with acute COVID-19.

The table lists this clone with a count of one. The V and J genes are TRBV29-1 and TRBJ2-5, with D perhaps TRBD2 (6 bases). The length of the CDR3 is 15 residues. The germline CDR1 and CDR2 sequences are SQVTM and ANQGSEA. Trimming removed 7 bases at V and 5 bases at J, with 23 bases between. For the CDR3, the DNA is TGCAGCGCCGACCCCCTTAGCGGCACGGGTGAGACCCAGTACTTC. This sequence encodes CSADPLSGTGETQYF. Combining the CDR3 with reference TRBV29-1 and TRBJ2-5 gives the whole variable domain SAVISQKPSRDICQRGTSLTIQCQVDSQVTMMFWYRQQPGQSLTLIATANQGSEATYESGFVIDKFPISRPNLTFSTLTVSNMSPEDSSIYLCSADPLSGTGETQYFGPGTRLLVL.

The V and J genes are TRBV28 and TRBJ2-3; 8 bases match TRBD1. V lost 2 bases to trimming and J lost 5 bases; unmatched junction nucleotides: 6. Germline lookup yields CDR1 MDHEN and CDR2 SYDVKM. The CDR3 totals 15 residues. The CDR3 reads CASSLRQGARDTQYF. The CDR3 bases are TGTGCCAGCAGTTTACGCCAGGGGGCGAGAGATACGCAGTATTTT.

The V and J genes are TRBV7-8 and TRBJ1-1; TRBD1 matches at 9 bases. The germline CDR1 and CDR2 sequences are SGHVS and FQNEAQ. This CDR3 comprises 17 residues. Trimming at V came to 5 bases and at J to 1 base, leaving 11 bases not matched to a gene. The DNA for the CDR3 is TGTGCCAGCAGCCCAAGGGTGGTGGGACAGGGGAACACTGAAGCTTTCTTT. Residues: CASSPRVVGQGNTEAFF.

The V call is TRBV9, the J call TRBJ2-5; 9 nucleotides agree with TRBD2. The CDR3 contains 16 residues. J was trimmed by 5 bases and V by 0 bases; bases with no gene match: 8. Germline V gene lookup returns CDR1 SGDLS and CDR2 YYNGEE. The CDR3 sequence is CASSVGSREGGETQYF. CDR3 in DNA: TGTGCCAGCAGCGTAGGATCGCGGGAGGGTGGTGAGACCCAGTACTTC.

The chain joins TRBV5-1 to TRBJ2-6; a weak D match, TRBD1 (6 bases). V was clipped by 7 bases and J by 4 bases, with 15 bases between them. CDR1 and CDR2 (germline): SGHRS, YFSETQ. CDR3 length: 15 residues. This CDR3 is CASRTGTTGANVLTF. DNA of the CDR3: TGCGCCAGCCGAACCGGGACAACCGGGGCCAACGTCCTGACTTTC.

The V and J genes are TRBV19 and TRBJ2-1, with D unclear. The CDR3 is made up of 13 amino acids. Germline assignment: CDR1 LNHDA and CDR2 SQIVND (reference sequence). V was shortened by 5 bases and J by 6 bases, with 11 bases between the two germline ends. The CDR3 loop reads CASSVGFGNEQFF. CDR3 DNA: TGTGCCAGTAGTGTGGGCTTCGGCAATGAGCAGTTCTTC.

As to this clone: One end of the junction does not line up with germline, which may come from a read error. This chain joins TRBV2 and TRBJ2-3, with D tentatively TRBD1 (6 bases). The CDR3 has 15 amino acids. Germline CDR1 SNHLY, CDR2 FYNNEI. CDR3 region: CATSSGTSSTDTQYF. The DNA for the CDR3 is TGTGCCACCAGTTCCGGGACATCTAGCACAGATACGCAGTATTTT.

This chain connects TRBV6-4 to TRBJ2-3; D possibly corresponds to TRBD1 (6 bases). CDR3 length: 14 residues. The ends were cut back, 3 bases at V and 8 bases at J, with 15 bases in the middle. CDR1 and CDR2 (germline): MRHNA, SNTAGT. CDR3 protein: CASSEGAGAGTQYF. The CDR3 DNA reads as TGTGCCAGCAGTGAGGGGGCGGGTGCAGGTACGCAGTATTTT.